These T cell receptor beta chains were read from a single sample in a study of T cell changes during pregnancy in multiple sclerosis. Using immunoSEQ multiplex PCR, the repertoire was profiled, and TCRdb retains in-frame clones only, with some absent. The repertoire consists of about 79,000 clones, with around nine tenths occurring once and the leading ten covering approximately 0.43%. The starting material was CD4+ T cells from peripheral blood mononuclear cells, obtained in the second trimester of pregnancy. These receptors all come from a female donor with multiple sclerosis, enrolled in a pregnancy study. Both conserved end residues are part of each CDR3. The D gene is left open where the match is weak. Rows may omit the clone size; those that give it use once, few, many or a size class.

CDR3 DNA,CDR3 protein,clone size,J gene,V gene,D gene
TGTGCCAGCAGCTTCCTCCAGGGGGGAAACACCATATATTTT,CASSFLQGGNTIYF,NA,TRBJ1-3,TRBV7-2,NA
TGTGCCAGCAGCGTAGGATCGGGAACTAACTATGGCTACACCTTC,CASSVGSGTNYGYTF,NA,TRBJ1-2,TRBV9,NA
TGTGCCAGCAGCCAGACAGGGTCTGAAGCTTTCTTT,CASSQTGSEAFF,NA,TRBJ1-1,TRBV7-3,TRBD1
TGTGCCAGCAGCGTGGGACTGTTCACCTACGAGCAGTACTTC,CASSVGLFTYEQYF,NA,TRBJ2-7,TRBV9,NA
TGTGCCAGCAGCCCGACTAGCGGGAGGGCCATGATCGGGGAGCTGTTTTTT,CASSPTSGRAMIGELFF,few,TRBJ2-2,TRBV6-4,TRBD2
TGTGCCAGCAGTTTTCACAGGAGCAAGAACACTGAAGCTTTCTTT,CASSFHRSKNTEAFF,NA,TRBJ1-1,TRBV28,NA
TGTGCCAGCAGCTTCAGGGGCACTAACTATGGCTACACCTTC,CASSFRGTNYGYTF,once,TRBJ1-2,TRBV28,NA
TGCAGCGGGGCGGACAATGAAGCTTTCTTT,CSGADNEAFF,NA,TRBJ1-1,TRBV29-1,NA
TGCGCCAGCCGCGAAGCCGGGGATACGCAGTATTTT,CASREAGDTQYF,once,TRBJ2-3,TRBV5-1,NA
TGTGCCAGCAGTTCGCGGGGGAGGGTAGATACGCAGTATTTT,CASSSRGRVDTQYF,few,TRBJ2-3,TRBV6-5,TRBD2
TGTGCCAGCAGTAAAGGGACACAGGGCCCCTACGAGCAGTACTTC,CASSKGTQGPYEQYF,NA,TRBJ2-7,TRBV7-8,NA
TGCGCCAGCAGCTTGGTAGGCCAGGGTGAAAAACTGTTTTTT,CASSLVGQGEKLFF,NA,TRBJ1-4,TRBV5-1,NA
TGTGCCAGCAGCGCTCATGGGACAGGGACTTCGGGGGAGCAGTACTTC,CASSAHGTGTSGEQYF,NA,TRBJ2-7,TRBV9,TRBD1
TGTGCCAGCAGCGTAGGATCACTGGTGGGGGGGCGAGACACAGATACGCAGTATTTT,CASSVGSLVGGRDTDTQYF,NA,TRBJ2-3,TRBV9,NA
TGCGCCAGCAGCCAAGCCGGGACAGTAAATGAAAAACTGTTTTTT,CASSQAGTVNEKLFF,NA,TRBJ1-4,TRBV4-3,TRBD1
TGTGCCAGCAGTTCCCTTGGCGGGGGTGAAAAACTGTTTTTT,CASSSLGGGEKLFF,NA,TRBJ1-4,TRBV11-3,NA
TGCGCCAGCAGCTTTGGCGGAGCGGGGTCGTTAGAGACCCAGTACTTC,CASSFGGAGSLETQYF,NA,TRBJ2-5,TRBV5-1,TRBD2
TGTGCCAGCAGCATAAGAGACACTGAAGCTTTCTTT,CASSIRDTEAFF,NA,TRBJ1-1,TRBV7-9,NA
TGTGCCAGCAGCTGGAGGGGAGGGGGCACAGATACGCAGTATTTT,CASSWRGGGTDTQYF,NA,TRBJ2-3,TRBV5-4,TRBD2
TGTGCCAGCAGCCGCCTTTGGGGCCCAAGTGGAGCTTTCTTT,CASSRLWGPSGAFF,once,TRBJ1-1,TRBV7-2,NA
TGTGCCGGGGGGGGAACTAATGAAAAACTGTTTTTT,CAGGGTNEKLFF,NA,TRBJ1-4,TRBV30,NA
TGCGCCAGCAGCTCAGCGGGAGGGTCCTACAATGAGCAGTTCTTC,CASSSAGGSYNEQFF,once,TRBJ2-1,TRBV5-1,TRBD2
TGTGCCAGCAGTTTATATCTTATAGGGGTGAACACTGAAGCTTTCTTT,CASSLYLIGVNTEAFF,NA,TRBJ1-1,TRBV28,NA
TGCGCCAGCAGCTTGGCTCGCTCCTACGAGCAGTACTTC,CASSLARSYEQYF,NA,TRBJ2-7,TRBV5-1,NA
TGCGCCAGCTCAGACAGGACCATGAACACTGAAGCTTTCTTT,CASSDRTMNTEAFF,NA,TRBJ1-1,TRBV23-1,NA
TGTGCCAGCAGTTTATCTCGCGGGACTAGCGTAGGCTACAATGAGCAGTTCTTC,CASSLSRGTSVGYNEQFF,NA,TRBJ2-1,TRBV27,TRBD2
TGTGCCAGCAGCTGGGGAGGACTAGCGGGACTCTCTGGGGCCAACGTCCTGACTTTC,CASSWGGLAGLSGANVLTF,NA,TRBJ2-6,TRBV5-6,TRBD2
TGCGCCAGCAGCTGGGGGACAGGGGTGGCAGATACGCAGTATTTT,CASSWGTGVADTQYF,NA,TRBJ2-3,TRBV5-1,TRBD1
TGCGCCAGCAGCTTGGAGGGGACAGTCCTCTCTGGAAACACCATATATTTT,CASSLEGTVLSGNTIYF,NA,TRBJ1-3,TRBV5-1,TRBD1
TGTGCCAGCAGCTTTCAGGGGTCCTACGAGCAGTACTTC,CASSFQGSYEQYF,NA,TRBJ2-7,TRBV13,NA
TGCAGCGTGTATGACAGCTCCTACGAGCAGTACTTC,CSVYDSSYEQYF,NA,TRBJ2-7,TRBV29-1,NA
TGCGCCAGCAGCCTTGACAGGGGGGTGGACACCATATATTTT,CASSLDRGVDTIYF,NA,TRBJ1-3,TRBV4-1,TRBD1
TGTGCCAGCAGCCCTGGCAGGGGGATGAACACTGAAGCTTTCTTT,CASSPGRGMNTEAFF,NA,TRBJ1-1,TRBV7-3,TRBD1
TGTGCCAGCAGCGGACAGGGGGATGGGGGCTACACCTTC,CASSGQGDGGYTF,NA,TRBJ1-2,TRBV7-2,TRBD1
TGTGCCAGTAGTATGGGACATGGAACTCAAGAGACCCAGTACTTC,CASSMGHGTQETQYF,NA,TRBJ2-5,TRBV19,NA
TGCGCCAGCAGCCCGGACAGCCCGATGAACACTGAAGCTTTCTTT,CASSPDSPMNTEAFF,NA,TRBJ1-1,TRBV5-1,NA
TGTGCCAGCAGCGTCGGCAATCAGCCCCAGCATTTT,CASSVGNQPQHF,NA,TRBJ1-5,TRBV9,NA
TGTGCCAGCAGCCAGGACAGGGCTTCAACAGAGCAGTACTTC,CASSQDRASTEQYF,NA,TRBJ2-7,TRBV7-8,TRBD1
TGCGCCAGCAGCCAAGATGGGGACAGGTTCACAGATACGCAGTATTTT,CASSQDGDRFTDTQYF,NA,TRBJ2-3,TRBV4-3,TRBD1
TGTGCCAGCAGCCTCACTGGGGGGACTAGCTATGAGCAGTACTTC,CASSLTGGTSYEQYF,NA,TRBJ2-7,TRBV11-2,TRBD2
TGTGCCAGCAGCAAACACCGGGGGGGGCAGGGTGAGCAGTTCTTC,CASSKHRGGQGEQFF,NA,TRBJ2-1,TRBV6-7,TRBD2
TGCGCCAGCAGCCCCGGGACAGGGGGGGCGACTGAAGCTTTCTTT,CASSPGTGGATEAFF,NA,TRBJ1-1,TRBV5-1,TRBD1
TGTGCCTGGAGTGTACAGGGAATGGGCCAGCCCCAGCATTTT,CAWSVQGMGQPQHF,NA,TRBJ1-5,TRBV30,NA
TGTGCCAGCAGTCCGCAGACTAGCGGGAGTTACAATGAGCAGTTCTTC,CASSPQTSGSYNEQFF,NA,TRBJ2-1,TRBV28,TRBD2
TGTGCCTGGAGTCACTTGTCTCCAGATACGCAGTATTTT,CAWSHLSPDTQYF,NA,TRBJ2-3,TRBV30,NA
TGTGCCAGCAGTTATCGGACAGGCCCGAACACTGAAGCTTTCTTT,CASSYRTGPNTEAFF,once,TRBJ1-1,TRBV6-5,TRBD1